This T cell receptor (beta chain) appears in the sequencing data of a study of blood T cell repertoires in COVID-19. Looking at the study overall: From the United States, Italy and Spain came samples of acute and convalescent COVID-19.

In the original analysis: From reference gene primer amplification, estimates of nucleated cell counts were derived. Measured with immunoSEQ multiplex PCR; TCRdb has only the in-frame clones, and not every one. V and J calls and clone size follow that table, whereas D and trimming were derived from the DNA. The sample includes 140,000 to 150,000 clones, approximately 85% of them seen just once. The germline gives CDR1 SGHDN, CDR2 FVKESK. The trim removed 7 bases at V and 5 bases at J, leaving 9 bases unmatched. The CDR3 spans 15 residues. Participants were aged 18 to 89 years, lived in around 22 US areas, and enrolled virtually. Membership in each cohort depended on participant-reported clinical history.

This TCR derives from a woman between 50 and 59 years old with acute COVID-19. The chain links TRBV14 to TRBJ2-7; 12 positions match TRBD1. Source material: PBMCs or T cells enriched from blood (not recorded which). The CDR3 region is CASKPGTGGRNEQYF. The DNA for the CDR3 is TGTGCCAGCAAACCAGGGACAGGGGGCCGCAACGAGCAGTACTTC.